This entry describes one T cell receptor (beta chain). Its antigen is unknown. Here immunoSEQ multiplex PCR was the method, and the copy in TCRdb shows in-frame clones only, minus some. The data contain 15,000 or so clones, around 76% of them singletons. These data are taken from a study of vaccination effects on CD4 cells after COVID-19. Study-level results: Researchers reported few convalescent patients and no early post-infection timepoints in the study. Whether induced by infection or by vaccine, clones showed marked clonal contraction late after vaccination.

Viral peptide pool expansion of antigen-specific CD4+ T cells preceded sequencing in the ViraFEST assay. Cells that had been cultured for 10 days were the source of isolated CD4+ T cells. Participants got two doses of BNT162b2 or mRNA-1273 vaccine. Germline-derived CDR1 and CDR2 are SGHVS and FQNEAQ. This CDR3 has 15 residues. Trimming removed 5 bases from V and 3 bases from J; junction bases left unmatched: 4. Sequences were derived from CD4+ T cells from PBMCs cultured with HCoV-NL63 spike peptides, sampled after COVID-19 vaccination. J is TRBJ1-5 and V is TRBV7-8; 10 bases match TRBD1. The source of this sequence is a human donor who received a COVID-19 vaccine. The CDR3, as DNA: TGTGCCAGCAGCCCAGACAGGGGGCCCAATCAGCCCCAGCATTTT. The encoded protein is CASSPDRGPNQPQHF.